This T cell receptor (beta chain) was identified in a study of regulatory T cells in long-lasting Graves disease (dated by TCRdb to 2020 to 2023). With respect to the entire study: In the newly diagnosed Graves' disease group, patients had been taking antithyroid drugs for less than 3 months. Persistent Graves' disease patients were compared with newly diagnosed Graves' disease patients by peripheral blood TCR sequencing and RNA sequencing. The study was registered as a clinical trial and conducted in China. TCR sequencing covered some 13 persistent and 20 or so newly diagnosed Graves' disease patients, some 33 samples in total.

The CDR3 spans 17 residues, from the cysteine through the phenylalanine. Only the CDR3 DNA is retained, 51 bases long and in frame from the first base. The germline V gene (reference sequence) gives CDR1 as LNHDA and CDR2 as SQIVND. The V end loses 6 bases and the J end loses 3 bases, and a stretch of 21 bases separates them. This sample's time point label indicates: newly diagnosed GD, antithyroid drugs for less than 3 months. For both TCR sequencing and RNA sequencing, RNA was extracted from PBMCs using TRIzol. The diagnosis of Graves' disease followed American Thyroid Association guidelines. The patients came from an endocrinology department in Xi'an, China. Each patient gave about 8.1 milliliters of peripheral blood, collected in an EDTA anticoagulant tube. Ficoll Paque Plus density gradient separation was used to isolate PBMCs, and no additional T cell sorting was done. An Agilent 2100 Bioanalyzer and agarose gel were used to check RNA quality, and a NanoDrop 2000 was used to measure RNA concentration.

Library preparation was by multiplex PCR. Sequenced using an Illumina HiSeq 4000. CDR3 regions were amplified by Arm-PCR with iRepertoire HTBI primers to construct TCR beta libraries. Before sequencing, the PCR products underwent gel purification. Per the source publication's procedure: Across samples, 60 to 75 TRBV and 14 TRBJ segments were identified and used for gene usage analysis of CDR3 amino acid clonotypes. COPE and FqMerger were used to merge the filtered high-quality paired reads into contigs. BLAST was used to align contigs to the IMGT TRBV, TRBD and TRBJ reference genes, and CDR3 was defined following IMGT. Highly expanded clones were defined as clonotypes with a frequency above 0.1%. Shannon entropy served as the measure of repertoire diversity, while the Gini coefficient captured V-J evenness. A clonotype found in more than one individual was treated as public. TCRdb cleaned the public reads at Q25 with fastp, built clones with MiXCR and kept in-frame beta chains. Under each unique CDR3 protein, matching rows form one entry showing the most common genes and DNA. TCRdb assigned the V and J calls; the authors' analysis was not used. This sample lists 400,000 to 650,000 distinct CDR3 sequences; about 16% were detected once. The ten largest clones add up to 25% of the sample.

This clonotype was counted only a few times. The antigen this receptor binds is unknown. Base-call qualities are not available, and no considerably larger clone is one nucleotide away. Overall study results and their limits: Sequencing and analysis were restricted to the TCR beta chain. Preferential use of TRBV28, TRBJ1-2 and TRBJ2-5 was observed in persistent disease, whereas TRBV20-1 and TRBJ2-1 were favored in newly diagnosed disease. The small sample size was acknowledged by the authors as a limitation that may reduce accuracy. Lower TCR Shannon entropy and fewer highly expanded clones were observed in persistent Graves' disease patients than in newly diagnosed patients, which suggested clonal expansion. The study examined only peripheral blood because the primary lesion, thyroid tissue, could not be accessed. Patients with persistent disease shared more public clonotypes (about 3,000) than newly diagnosed patients did (nearly 1,000).

In addition, the sample was reused for a study of T cells in Graves' hyperthyroidism and ophthalmopathy. The other study reports the following: A patient counted as having stable Graves' hyperthyroidism if no progression to ophthalmopathy occurred over 18 months of follow-up. Hyperthyroidism patients were newly diagnosed, with disease duration under 2 months, and aged 18 to 65 years. Exclusion was applied to patients with uncontrolled infections, other autoimmune diseases, pregnancy or lactation. Diagnoses relied on clinical symptoms, serum thyroxine and TRAb, thyroid ultrasound and orbital computed tomography. A first-round RT-PCR of the TCR CDR3 used the HTBI primer set with the Qiagen OneStep RT-PCR kit. Most expanded thyroid clonotypes (frequency above 0.001) were also detected in blood, a finding suggesting that blood repertoires may reflect thyroid immune responses. Ophthalmopathy was separated from stable hyperthyroidism by a 13 V-J signature model, with approximately 85% sensitivity and 81% to 82% specificity obtained in cross-validation and 80%/75% obtained in testing. In validation, progression to ophthalmopathy was predicted by the model with 70% to 71% sensitivity and roughly 76% specificity, a median of approximately 7.1 months before onset. A discovery cohort of roughly 100 patients, roughly 45 with Graves' ophthalmopathy and approximately 55 with stable Graves' hyperthyroidism, was used to find distinguishing TCR V-J signatures. Prospective prediction of ophthalmopathy was tested in an independent validation cohort consisting of some 20 hyperthyroidism patients and about 17 patients who later progressed to ophthalmopathy. The approximately 100 discovery patients were divided at random into training and test sets in a 7:3 ratio. In addition, the study compared T-cell repertoires in thyroid tissue and in blood from roughly six Graves' hyperthyroidism patients. After blood sampling, hyperthyroidism patients were treated with methimazole at a starting dose of 30 mg daily, and ophthalmopathy patients were treated with high-dose intravenous methylprednisolone. The libraries were constructed in a second round of multiplex PCR and then size-selected and purified. Paired-end sequencing of the libraries was performed with 100 bp reads on an Illumina HiSeq2000. SOAPnuke was used to process the raw data, with reads discarded if the reads contained adapters or uncalled bases, had a mean Phred below 15, or lacked an exact constant-primer or identifier match. High-quality paired reads were merged using COPE v1.2.5, and each unique nucleotide sequence was defined as a clonotype. MiTCR v1.1 was used to align the clonotypes against IMGT TRBV, TRBD and TRBJ reference segments. The analysis included only V-J combinations with a frequency above 0.0001, which together covered around 99% of the repertoires. A TCS score was defined as the ratio of F50 (clonal expansion) to E x V (chaos), with BLOSUM62-based TCRdist applied between CDR3 peptides within each V-J. Welch's t-statistics and random forest reduced roughly 530 V-J features to 10 to 15, which were used in a naive Bayes classifier (R e1071). Sample size was not statistically predetermined, and blinding of investigators to group allocation was not performed. The paper reports TCR Vbeta CDR3 sequencing of approximately 140 peripheral blood samples: 40 to 45 ophthalmopathy, approximately 74 hyperthyroidism and around 17 progressor patients.

The chain is encoded by TRBV19 joined to TRBJ1-5; the D gene is possibly TRBD1, with 5 bases matching. The receptor's source is a woman aged 40 to 65 with Graves disease. Donor details come from another sample of the same person, matched by shared clones. The sequenced sample was peripheral blood mononuclear cells (PBMCs), obtained at new diagnosis, from a patient treated with antithyroid drugs. The nucleotides read TGTGCCAGTAGCGGCGGAAGTCTCAGGGCAGACAATCAGCCCCAGCATTTT. Translated, it reads CASSGGSLRADNQPQHF.